A selection of T cell receptor beta chains follows, all from one sample in a study of control samples from healthy donors and cancer patients. Profiled with immunoSEQ multiplex PCR; TCRdb holds only in-frame clones, not every one. The repertoire holds approximately 230,000 clones, with about 80% as singletons. The sequencing input was PBMCs. The receptors stem from a woman aged 60-75 years with lung cancer. Each CDR3 is given with its conserved first and last residue. Fields, in order: D gene, clone size, J gene, V gene, CDR3 DNA, CDR3 protein. A D gene is named only where the DNA matches it firmly. Size tells how often a clone was seen (once, few, many) or the class of an expanded clone, and some rows leave it out.

- - TRBJ1-1 TRBV28 TGTGCCAGCAGTCAACCAGGGGATCCCACTGAAGCTTTCTTT CASSQPGDPTEAFF
- - TRBJ2-5 TRBV7-2 TGTGCCAGCAGCCAGGGAGGGGGAGAGACCCAGTACTTC CASSQGGGETQYF
TRBD2 - TRBJ2-5 TRBV27 TGTGCCGGCAGATTAGCGGGGACGTACCAAGAGACCCAGTACTTC CAGRLAGTYQETQYF
- - TRBJ1-1 TRBV7-9 TGTGCCAGCAGCTTAGCTGAGTCCGAGAGGGCTTTCTTT CASSLAESERAFF
- - TRBJ2-2 TRBV27 TGTGCCAGCAGGCTACGACCAAACACCGGGGAGCTGTTTTTT CASRLRPNTGELFF
- - TRBJ1-2 TRBV7-9 TGTGCCAGCAGCTCCAAGATAGGCTACACCTTC CASSSKIGYTF
TRBD1 once TRBJ2-2 TRBV6-5 TGTGCCAGCAGATATAGACAGGGGGTCACCGGGGAGCTGTTTTTT CASRYRQGVTGELFF
- - TRBJ1-1 TRBV4-1 TGCGCCAGCAGCCGCGCCTTAGAGGCACGGGCTGAAGCTTTCTTT CASSRALEARAEAFF
- - TRBJ2-1 TRBV20-1 TGCAGTGCTAGTGCCGCGACAGTTCTCTACAATGAGCAGTTCTTC CSASAATVLYNEQFF
TRBD2 - TRBJ2-6 TRBV19 TGTGCCAGTAGCGGGAGGGACATCCCTGGGGCCAACGTCCTGACTTTC CASSGRDIPGANVLTF
- once TRBJ1-1 TRBV21-1 TGTGCCAGCAGCAAGGCTGAAGCTTTCTTT CASSKAEAFF
- - TRBJ1-6 TRBV5-8 TGTGCCAGCAGCTTGAACCCGGGGGGATCACCCCTCCACTTT CASSLNPGGSPLHF
- - TRBJ1-2 TRBV7-3 TGTGCCAGCAGCTCCGCCTCGGCAGGGGATGGCTACACCTTC CASSSASAGDGYTF
- - TRBJ1-1 TRBV21-1 TGTGCCAGCAGCCTAGTCCGGACTCAAAGCAAGGATGAAGCTTTCTTT CASSLVRTQSKDEAFF
TRBD2 - TRBJ2-1 TRBV7-9 TGTGCCAGCAGTCAAGTTGGACTAGCGGGAGGCAATGAGCAGTTCTTC CASSQVGLAGGNEQFF
TRBD2 - TRBJ2-7 TRBV11-2 TGTGCCAGCAGCCCGACTAGCGGCTCCTACGAGCAGTACTTC CASSPTSGSYEQYF
- few TRBJ2-7 TRBV7-8 TGTGCCAGCTTCAGTGGGGGAGCGGCGGGAACTTACGAGCAGTACTTC CASFSGGAAGTYEQYF
- - TRBJ1-5 TRBV5-8 TGTGCCAGCAGCATGGGGACGGTCGGGAATCAGCCCCAGCATTTT CASSMGTVGNQPQHF
- - TRBJ1-1 TRBV27 TGTGCCAGCACCCCGGTCATAACGTCCACTGAAGCTTTCTTT CASTPVITSTEAFF
- - TRBJ1-4 TRBV5-1 TGCGCCAGCAGCTTGGTAGGGGGTAGCGAAAAACTGTTTTTT CASSLVGGSEKLFF
TRBD2 - TRBJ2-2 TRBV2 TGTGCCAGCGGGACTAACGCGAACACCGGGGAGCTGTTTTTT CASGTNANTGELFF
TRBD2 once TRBJ2-1 TRBV5-1 TGCGCCAGCAGCAAAATCTTAGCGGGAGGGATTTTTTGGGAGCAGTTCTTC CASSKILAGGIFWEQFF
- - TRBJ1-3 TRBV18 TGTGCCAGCTCACCAGGGGGGAAGCCCTCTGGAAACACCATATATTTT CASSPGGKPSGNTIYF
- - TRBJ2-2 TRBV24-1 TGTGCCACCAGTGATCCCCAGGGGAGGCACACCGGGGAGCTGTTTTTT CATSDPQGRHTGELFF
TRBD2 - TRBJ2-5 TRBV5-1 TGCGCCAGCAGCCAAGGACTAGCGGGGGGTGTCGAGACCCAGTACTTC CASSQGLAGGVETQYF
- - TRBJ1-6 TRBV19 TGTGCCAGTAGTATCGGAGCGGTTCTTAATTCACCCCTCCACTTT CASSIGAVLNSPLHF
TRBD1 few TRBJ1-3 TRBV11-2 TGTGCCAGCAGCGTGGGGACAGGTAGAAACACCATATATTTT CASSVGTGRNTIYF
- - TRBJ1-4 TRBV5-6 TGTGCCAGCAGCTTGACACCAGTTGCGACTAATGAAAAACTGTTTTTT CASSLTPVATNEKLFF
- - TRBJ1-4 TRBV2 TGTGCCAGCAGTGAAGACGGGACCCTGTTTTTT CASSEDGTLFF
TRBD1 - TRBJ2-1 TRBV6-5 TGTGCCAGCAGTTACTCAGGACAGGGTAACAATGAGCAGTTCTTC CASSYSGQGNNEQFF
- once TRBJ1-4 TRBV6-2/TRBV6-3 TGTGCCAGCAGCTGGGGAACAACTAATGAAAAACTGTTTTTT CASSWGTTNEKLFF
- - TRBJ1-1 TRBV19 TGTGCCAGTAGTATAGGGACAGCAATGAACACTGAAGCTTTCTTT CASSIGTAMNTEAFF
TRBD1 - TRBJ1-6 TRBV5-1 TGCGCCAGCAGCTACAGGGGATTCTATAATTCACCCCTCCACTTT CASSYRGFYNSPLHF
TRBD2 once TRBJ2-1 TRBV6-1 TGTGCCAGCAGTGATCGAGCGGGAGGAACCCTTGGGGATGAGCAGTTCTTC CASSDRAGGTLGDEQFF
- - TRBJ1-1 TRBV28 TGTGCCAGCAGCGGTGGGAGAGGGAGGACTGAAGCTTTCTTT CASSGGRGRTEAFF
- - TRBJ1-5 TRBV4-1 TGCGCCAGCAGCCAAGATTGGAGCCTAAGGACAATCTATCAGTCCCAGCATTTT CASSQDWSLRTIYQSQHF
- - TRBJ1-1 TRBV6-1 TGTGCCAGCAGTGAAAGAGGTTTGAACACTGAAGCTTTCTTT CASSERGLNTEAFF
TRBD2 - TRBJ2-1 TRBV19 TGTGCCAGTAGTATCCGACCCCGACTAGCGGGGGGTTTCTACAATGAGCAGTTCTTC CASSIRPRLAGGFYNEQFF
- - TRBJ1-1 TRBV5-1 TGCGCCAGCAGCCTGAACCCGGGCAGGGCCACTGAAGCTTTCTTT CASSLNPGRATEAFF
- - TRBJ1-1 TRBV25-1 TGTGCCAGCAGTAGGTCTTCGAAGGGGACTGAAGCTTTCTTT CASSRSSKGTEAFF
- - TRBJ2-2 TRBV6-6 TGTGCCAGCATGGTCGTGTGGGGAACGAACACCGGGGAGCTGTTTTTT CASMVVWGTNTGELFF
TRBD1 few TRBJ1-5 TRBV19 TGTGCCAGTAGTAGACAGGGCGGTCAGCCCCAGCATTTT CASSRQGGQPQHF
- once TRBJ2-1 TRBV6-1 TGTGCCAGCAGTGAATCCCTTGCCTTAACCTACAATGAGCAGTTCTTC CASSESLALTYNEQFF
TRBD1 once TRBJ1-5 TRBV28 TGTGCCAGCAGTATGGGACAGGACTACCTTAGCAATCAGCCCCAGCATTTT CASSMGQDYLSNQPQHF
TRBD1 once TRBJ2-4 TRBV27 TGTGCCAGCAGTTCAACCGGGACAGGGAGGTACATTCAGTACTTC CASSSTGTGRYIQYF
TRBD2 - TRBJ2-5 TRBV3-1/TRBV3-2 TGTGCCAGCACGGGGGGGGCGACCCAGTACTTC CASTGGATQYF
- few TRBJ1-5 TRBV7-6 TGTGCCAGCAGCTTAGAGGCGAGGAGTGACCAGCCCCAGCATTTT CASSLEARSDQPQHF
- few TRBJ2-7 TRBV6-5 TGTGCCAGCAGCCAAGCGGGACACTACGAGCAGTACTTC CASSQAGHYEQYF
- - TRBJ2-1 TRBV9 TGTGCCAGCAGCCCCGGGACTCTCAGCGAGCAGTTCTTC CASSPGTLSEQFF
TRBD2 few TRBJ2-2 TRBV6-2/TRBV6-3 TGTGCCAGCAGTTCCACTGCTAGCGGGGGGGCTTTCGCGAACACCGGGGAGCTGTTTTTT CASSSTASGGAFANTGELFF
TRBD1 - TRBJ2-2 TRBV20-1 TGCAGTGCTAGTTACAGGGGGAACACCGGGGAGCTGTTTTTT CSASYRGNTGELFF
- once TRBJ1-4 TRBV28 TGTGCCAGCAGTTTCCAGGGAGATGAAAAACTGTTTTTT CASSFQGDEKLFF
- - TRBJ1-2 TRBV6-1 TGTGCCAGCAGTGAAATCTCCGGGCGTGGCTACACCTTC CASSEISGRGYTF
TRBD2 few TRBJ2-7 TRBV13 TGTGCCAGCAGTCCAACGGGCGGGGGGGCGCGTGAGCAGTACTTC CASSPTGGGAREQYF
TRBD1 once TRBJ2-5 TRBV6-5 TGTGCCAGCAGGACAGGGTTCGAAGAGACCCAGTACTTC CASRTGFEETQYF
- - TRBJ2-5 TRBV5-4 TGTGCCAGCAGCTTGGAAAGACAGGCTGAGACCCAGTACTTC CASSLERQAETQYF
- - TRBJ1-3 TRBV15 TGTGCCACCAGCAGAGAAGGGGATGGGGGAAACACCATATATTTT CATSREGDGGNTIYF
- - TRBJ1-1 TRBV9 TGTGCCAGCAGCGAGACAGGTAACACTGAAGCTTTCTTT CASSETGNTEAFF
- - TRBJ1-4 TRBV10-1 TGCGCCAGCAGTGGACAGTATAATGAAAAACTGTTTTTT CASSGQYNEKLFF